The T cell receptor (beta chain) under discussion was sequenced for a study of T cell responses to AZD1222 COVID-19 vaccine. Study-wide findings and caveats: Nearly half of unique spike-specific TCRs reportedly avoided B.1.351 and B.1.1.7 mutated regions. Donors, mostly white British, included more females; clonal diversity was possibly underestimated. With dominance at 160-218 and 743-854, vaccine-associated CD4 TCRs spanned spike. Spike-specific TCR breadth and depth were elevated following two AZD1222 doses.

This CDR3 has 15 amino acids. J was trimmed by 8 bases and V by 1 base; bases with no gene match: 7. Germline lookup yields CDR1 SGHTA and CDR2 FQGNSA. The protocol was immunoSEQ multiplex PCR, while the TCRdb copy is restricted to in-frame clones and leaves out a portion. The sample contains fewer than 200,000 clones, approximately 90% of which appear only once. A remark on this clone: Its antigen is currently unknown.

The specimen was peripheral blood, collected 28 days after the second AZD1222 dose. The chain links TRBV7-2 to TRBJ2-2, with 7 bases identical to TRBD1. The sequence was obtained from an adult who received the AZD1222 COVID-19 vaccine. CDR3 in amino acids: CASSLGPGGEGELFF. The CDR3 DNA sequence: TGTGCCAGCAGCTTAGGGCCAGGGGGAGAAGGGGAGCTGTTTTTT. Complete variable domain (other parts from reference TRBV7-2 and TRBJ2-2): GAGVSQSPSNKVTEKGKDVELRCDPISGHTALYWYRQSLGQGLEFLIYFQGNSAPDKSGLPSDRFSAERTGGSVSTLTIQRTQQEDSAVYLCASSLGPGGEGELFFGEGSRLTVL.